One sample yielded the 21 T cell receptor beta chains listed below, sequenced in a study of Tregs in tolerant kidney transplant recipients. Clones were read by immunoSEQ multiplex PCR, and TCRdb kept only the in-frame ones, dropping some. This table holds 50,000 to 75,000 clones, roughly 98% found once. This specimen was Tregs from blood, taken before the transplant. The receptor set was obtained from a human donor who received a combined kidney and bone marrow transplant.

The CDR3 DNA sequence: TGTGCCAGCAGAGCCTATGGGCAGGGGATCTATGGCTACACCTTC. Its translation: CASRAYGQGIYGYTF. The V gene is TRBV5-6, the J gene TRBJ1-2; a weak D match, TRBD1 (6 bases). The CDR3 contains 15 residues. The germline V gene has CDR1 SGHDT and CDR2 YYEEEE. V was trimmed by 5 bases and J by 4 bases, leaving 18 bases between them.

The rearrangement links TRBV7-6 to TRBJ1-1, with TRBD1 matching 8 bases. J lost 1 base, V lost 6 bases, and 4 bases had no gene match. CDR3 size: 14 residues. From germline, CDR1 is SGHVS and CDR2 FNYEAQ. For the CDR3, the DNA is TGTGCCAGCAGAGTGGGGACAGGGAACACTGAAGCTTTCTTT. Residues: CASRVGTGNTEAFF.

This clone was seen once. The chain links TRBV9 to TRBJ2-5; no clear D gene. V lost 4 bases and J lost 2, with 12 bases in between. The germline V gene has CDR1 SGDLS and CDR2 YYNGEE. The CDR3 is 14 residues long. CDR3 sequence reads: CASSSPAQQETQYF. The CDR3 coding sequence is TGTGCCAGCAGCTCTCCCGCCCAGCAAGAGACCCAGTACTTC.

This clone was seen only once. The chain carries TRBV9 and TRBJ2-2; no definite D call. Trimming shortened V by 2 bases and J by 0 bases, and 5 bases separated the two germline ends. This CDR3 is 14 amino acids long. Germline CDR1 reads SGDLS; CDR2 reads YYNGEE. In nucleotides, the CDR3 is TGTGCCAGCAGCGTCCAGACGAACACCGGGGAGCTGTTTTTT. Its translation: CASSVQTNTGELFF.

The rearrangement uses TRBV30 and TRBJ2-1, with a tentative D call TRBD1 (5 bases). V lost 5 bases and J lost 10, with 12 bases in between. The germline V gene has CDR1 GTSNPN and CDR2 SVGIG (reference sequence). The CDR3 sequence is 11 residues long. The CDR3 DNA is TGTGCCTGGGAACCCCGGACAGAGCAGTTCTTC. It translates to CAWEPRTEQFF. The complete variable domain, with remaining parts taken from reference TRBV30 and TRBJ2-1, reads SQTIHQWPATLVQPVGSPLSLECTVEGTSNPNLYWYRQAAGRGLQLLFYSVGIGQISSEVPQNLSASRPQDRQFILSSKKLLLSDSGFYLCAWEPRTEQFFGPGTRLTVL.

The rearrangement links TRBV5-4 to TRBJ2-7, with 15 bases matching TRBD2. Per the germline V gene, CDR1 is SGHNT and CDR2 is YYREEE (reference sequence). This CDR3 has 16 amino acids. Trimming took 2 bases from V and 7 from J; bases not matched to a gene: 7. The CDR3 here is CASSFGLAGGSDEQYF. In nucleotides, the CDR3 is TGTGCCAGCAGCTTCGGACTAGCGGGAGGGAGTGATGAGCAGTACTTC.

The V gene is TRBV27, the J gene TRBJ1-2; TRBD1 might be the D (6 bases). V lost 5 bases and J lost 11, with 15 bases in between. The CDR3 runs 12 residues. The germline CDR1 and CDR2 sequences are MNHEY and SMNVEV (reference sequence). CDR3 sequence (DNA): TGTGCCAGCAGTCAAACAGGGATCTCTTACACCTTC. Its protein product is CASSQTGISYTF.

V gene TRBV5-1 combines with J gene TRBJ2-7; 9 nucleotides match TRBD1. Trimming cost V 5 bases and J 3 bases; bases outside gene matches: 6. CDR3 size: 14 residues. Germline-derived CDR1 and CDR2 are SGHRS and YFSETQ. The CDR3 loop reads CASSFPGQGYEQYF. CDR3 nucleotide sequence: TGCGCCAGCAGTTTTCCGGGACAGGGCTACGAGCAGTACTTC.

The chain has TRBV11-3 and TRBJ2-7; 10 bases map to TRBD1. The V segment lost 0 bases and the J segment 4 bases; nucleotides outside the gene matches: 6. The germline V gene encodes CDR1 SGHNT and CDR2 YENEEA. This CDR3 has 16 amino acids. CDR3 nucleotides: TGTGCCAGCAGCTTAGATGGGGGACAGGGGACATACGAGCAGTACTTC. It codes for CASSLDGGQGTYEQYF.

This clone was seen a single time. This sequence joins TRBV5-4 and TRBJ2-3, with D possibly TRBD2 on 5 matching bases. Germline V gene lookup returns CDR1 SGHNT and CDR2 YYREEE (reference sequence). The CDR3 totals 16 residues. V lost 1 base to trimming and J lost 0 bases, with 12 bases between them. CDR3 amino acids: CASSLLPSRSTDTQYF. The CDR3 nucleotides are TGTGCCAGCAGCTTGCTACCTAGCAGAAGCACAGATACGCAGTATTTT.

The chain has TRBV7-3 and TRBJ2-2; 13 bases line up with TRBD2. The CDR3 consists of 17 residues. The germline V gene has CDR1 SGHTA and CDR2 FQGTGA. The V and J ends lost 6 bases and 1 base, in that order; junction bases with no gene match: 5. DNA for the CDR3: TGTGCCAGCAGTCAGGGACTAGCGGGGTTGAACACCGGGGAGCTGTTTTTT. Amino acids: CASSQGLAGLNTGELFF.

This sequence joins TRBV7-2 and TRBJ2-7; 8 bases are a match to TRBD2. The CDR3 length is 15 residues. J gave up 3 bases and V 1 base, and 5 bases lay outside the gene matches. The germline V gene encodes CDR1 SGHTA and CDR2 FQGNSA. The DNA of the CDR3 is TGTGCCAGCAGCTTAGGGCTAGCGGGCCTCTACGAGCAGTACTTC. It translates to CASSLGLAGLYEQYF.

The chain combines TRBV7-9 with TRBJ1-4, with 8 bases matching TRBD1. The CDR3 totals 16 residues. V lost 5 bases, J lost 3 bases, and 8 bases stayed unmatched. CDR1 SEHNR and CDR2 FQNEAQ come from the germline V gene (reference sequence). As DNA, the CDR3 is TGTGCCAGCAGCCCAGACCGGGGACAGGCTAATGAAAAACTGTTTTTT. This translates into CASSPDRGQANEKLFF.

The chain recombines TRBV13 with TRBJ2-3, with 8 nucleotides matching TRBD1. The J segment lost 4 bases and the V segment lost 5 bases, leaving 8 bases of the junction unmatched. Germline V gene data show CDR1 as PRHDT and CDR2 as FYEKMQ (reference sequence). CDR3 length: 15 amino acids. DNA for the CDR3: TGTGCCAGCAGCCCCCGACAGGGGTACGCAGATACGCAGTATTTT. It is translated as CASSPRQGYADTQYF.

The chain links TRBV5-1 to TRBJ2-1; D not certain. The CDR3 runs to 15 residues. Germline CDR1 reads SGHRS; CDR2 reads YFSETQ. The ends were cut back, 0 bases at V and 2 bases at J, with 9 bases in the middle. In nucleotides, the CDR3 is TGCGCCAGCAGCTTGGTGCGGTCCCCCTACAATGAGCAGTTCTTC. Translation gives CASSLVRSPYNEQFF.

V is TRBV7-9 and J is TRBJ1-1; D remains unclear. Trimming cost V 3 bases and J 0 bases, with 11 bases left between them. The CDR3 spans 15 residues. Per the germline V gene, CDR1 is SEHNR and CDR2 is FQNEAQ (reference sequence). The CDR3 DNA reads TGTGCCAGCAGCTTGCTATATTCTATGAACACTGAAGCTTTCTTT. Translating it yields CASSLLYSMNTEAFF.

The genes are TRBV18 and TRBJ1-1; no definite D call. This CDR3 is 12 amino acids long. Germline V lookup: CDR1 KGHSH, CDR2 LQKENI. With 4 bases removed from V and 8 bases from J, the gap between germline ends came to 11 bases. The chain's CDR3 is CASSQAEEEAFF. In nucleotides, the CDR3 is TGTGCCAGCTCACAAGCTGAGGAGGAAGCTTTCTTT.

V is TRBV9 and J is TRBJ1-2; D is undetermined. V shed 0 bases and J shed 8 bases, with 20 bases lying between them. The CDR3 totals 16 residues. Per germline, CDR1 SGDLS and CDR2 YYNGEE. The CDR3 spells CASSVGLRGNIGGYTF. CDR3 bases: TGTGCCAGCAGCGTAGGGTTAAGAGGGAACATTGGGGGCTACACCTTC.

This clone has a single count. This sequence joins TRBV20-1 and TRBJ1-1; no definite D call. V dropped 4 bases and J dropped 7 bases, with 7 bases sitting between them. This CDR3 region has 10 residues. Germline assignment: CDR1 DFQATT and CDR2 SNEGSKA (reference sequence). The CDR3, as DNA: TGCAGTGCTATCCGGGGTGAAGCTTTCTTT. It is translated as CSAIRGEAFF.

The genes are TRBV5-1 and TRBJ2-7; no clear D gene. CDR3 length: 15 amino acids. The V end was cut by 0 bases, the J end by 1 base, with 11 bases between. Germline V gene lookup returns CDR1 SGHRS and CDR2 YFSETQ. The CDR3 coding sequence is TGCGCCAGCAGCTTGGGCGGCGGAATTTCCTACGAGCAGTACTTC. It codes for CASSLGGGISYEQYF.

The V gene is TRBV6-5, the J gene TRBJ2-4, with a possible D match to TRBD2 (7 bases). The CDR3 consists of 14 residues. V was cut by 6 bases and J by 4 bases, with 13 bases left in between. CDR1 and CDR2 from the germline V gene are MNHEY and SVGAGI. The CDR3 here is CASSRGGGKNIQYF. The CDR3 nucleotides read TGTGCCAGCAGCAGGGGAGGGGGTAAAAACATTCAGTACTTC.